Below, 25 T cell receptor beta chains from the same sample are listed, as sequenced in a study of blood T cell repertoires in COVID-19. The data were produced by immunoSEQ multiplex PCR, yet TCRdb's version contains in-frame clones alone and is incomplete. The sample has roughly 69,000 clones, about 76% seen once. The source material was peripheral blood. The receptors originated from a human donor in a cohort sampled during active COVID-19.

This clone was recorded only once. This sequence joins TRBV6-4 and TRBJ2-2, with D possibly TRBD2 on 5 matching bases. CDR1 is MRHNA, CDR2 SNTAGT, per germline. V was clipped by 5 bases and J by 5 bases, with 12 bases between them. The CDR3 sequence is 14 residues long. The CDR3 spells CASSPSPGTGELFF. The CDR3, as DNA: TGTGCCAGCAGTCCTTCTCCGGGAACCGGGGAGCTGTTTTTT.

The V call is TRBV6-6, the J call TRBJ1-2; D is ambiguous. CDR1 MNHNY and CDR2 SVGAGI come from the germline V gene (reference sequence). Trimming pared 2 bases from V and 6 bases from J, leaving 7 bases between. This CDR3 is built from 12 residues. CDR3 amino acids: CASSYAGDGYTF. In nucleotides, the CDR3 is TGTGCCAGCAGTTACGCCGGAGATGGCTACACCTTC.

V is TRBV14 and J is TRBJ1-6; 9 bases line up with TRBD1. Germline V gene sequence: CDR1 SGHDN, CDR2 FVKESK. With V trimmed by 4 bases and J by 7 bases, 8 bases remained unmatched. CDR3 length: 16 residues. For the CDR3, the DNA is TGTGCCAGCAGCCGCCCGGGACAGGGAAGGAATTCACCCCTCCACTTT. Its translation is CASSRPGQGRNSPLHF.

The rearrangement links TRBV4-1 to TRBJ2-7; D uncertain. Between the trimmed V and J ends, which lost 3 bases and 4 bases, there was a span of 16 bases. This CDR3 region has 15 residues. Germline values: CDR1 MGHRA, CDR2 YSYEKL. The chain's CDR3 is CASSQFDIGRYEQYF. In DNA form, the CDR3 reads TGCGCCAGCAGCCAGTTTGACATAGGTCGTTACGAGCAGTACTTC.

In its sample, this clone was seen once. The chain carries TRBV2 and TRBJ2-4; D may be TRBD1 (5 bases). V dropped 4 bases and J dropped 0 bases, with 10 bases sitting between them. The V gene's germline CDR1 is SNHLY and CDR2 FYNNEI. The CDR3 has 15 amino acids. CDR3 loop: CASSVSGQAKNIQYF. DNA of the CDR3: TGTGCCAGCAGTGTGTCAGGGCAAGCCAAAAACATTCAGTACTTC.

The chain combines TRBV19 with TRBJ2-1, with TRBD1 matching 11 bases. This CDR3 comprises 17 residues. J gave up 9 bases and V 5 bases, and 15 bases lay outside the gene matches. Germline V gives CDR1 LNHDA, CDR2 SQIVND (reference sequence). The CDR3 coding sequence is TGTGCCAGTAGTCCTGCTCCCGGGACAGGGGGATTTAGTGAGCAGTTCTTC. This sequence encodes CASSPAPGTGGFSEQFF. Using reference TRBV19 and TRBJ2-1 for the parts outside the CDR3, the full variable domain is DGGITQSPKYLFRKEGQNVTLSCEQNLNHDAMYWYRQDPGQGLRLIYYSQIVNDFQKGDIAEGYSVSREKKESFPLTVTSAQKNPTAFYLCASSPAPGTGGFSEQFFGPGTRLTVL.

The rearrangement uses TRBV11-2 and TRBJ2-1; 8 bases are shared with TRBD1. This CDR3 has 14 amino acids. The germline CDR1 and CDR2 sequences are SGHAT and FQNNGV. V lost 8 bases to trimming and J lost 6 bases; unmatched junction nucleotides: 9. CDR3 sequence: CASDRTGLGNEQFF. CDR3 DNA sequence: TGTGCCAGCGACCGGACAGGGCTAGGCAATGAGCAGTTCTTC.

The table lists this clone with a few counts. The chain joins TRBV27 to TRBJ1-2, with 8 bases fitting TRBD1. This CDR3 has 13 amino acids. Trimming removed 5 bases from V and 4 bases from J; junction bases left unmatched: 3. Per the germline V gene, CDR1 is MNHEY and CDR2 is SMNVEV (reference sequence). CDR3 sequence (DNA): TGTGCCAGCAGTGGCAGGGGGCCCTATGGCTACACCTTC. Translated, it gives CASSGRGPYGYTF.

The chain employs TRBV6-5 and TRBJ2-1, with 14 positions matching TRBD2. This CDR3 is built from 16 residues. J was trimmed by 8 bases and V by 0 bases; bases with no gene match: 3. Germline-derived CDR1 and CDR2 are MNHEY and SVGAGI. The CDR3 DNA is TGTGCCAGCAGTTACTCACGGGGACTAGCGGGGGATGAGCAGTTCTTC. It yields the protein CASSYSRGLAGDEQFF.

This clone came up many times. The J gene is TRBJ2-1, the V gene TRBV4-2, with 10 bases fitting TRBD1. Trimming cost V 1 base and J 6 bases; bases outside gene matches: 3. The V gene's germline CDR1 is LGHNA and CDR2 YNFKEQ. This CDR3 has 15 amino acids. CDR3 sequence: CASSQAGQGINEQFF. DNA for the CDR3: TGTGCCAGCAGCCAAGCGGGACAGGGGATCAATGAGCAGTTCTTC.

This rearrangement joins TRBV5-6 to TRBJ1-1; possibly TRBD1 for D (5 bases). There are 14 residues in the CDR3. Germline CDR1 and CDR2: SGHDT and YYEEEE. Trimming shortened V by 0 bases and J by 1 base, and 7 bases separated the two germline ends. CDR3 DNA sequence: TGTGCCAGCAGCTTGGACAGGAAGAACACTGAAGCTTTCTTT. Translation: CASSLDRKNTEAFF.

The chain is built from TRBV2 and TRBJ1-5; 11 bases line up with TRBD1. Trimming removed 4 bases from V and 3 bases from J; junction bases left unmatched: 2. Per the germline V gene, CDR1 is SNHLY and CDR2 is FYNNEI. This CDR3 contains 15 residues. The CDR3 nucleotides are TGTGCCAGCAGTGGGGACAGGGGGAACAATCAGCCCCAGCATTTT. Translated, it gives CASSGDRGNNQPQHF. The full variable domain, rest sourced from reference TRBV2 and TRBJ1-5, is EPEVTQTPSHQVTQMGQEVILRCVPISNHLYFYWYRQILGQKVEFLVSFYNNEISEKSEIFDDQFSVERPDGSNFTLKIRSTKLEDSAMYFCASSGDRGNNQPQHFGDGTRLSIL.

CDR3 sequence (DNA): TGCGCCAGCAGCTTGAGGACTAGCGGCTCCTACGAGCAGTACTTC. Translated: CASSLRTSGSYEQYF. The V gene is TRBV5-1, the J gene TRBJ2-7, with TRBD2 matching over 10 bases. Trimming removed 1 base from V and 0 bases from J; junction bases left unmatched: 1. The CDR3 has 15 amino acids. Germline loops: CDR1 SGHRS, CDR2 YFSETQ.

Only a few counts were recorded for this clone. V usage is TRBV5-1 and J usage is TRBJ2-2; no clear D. Trimming took 4 bases from V and 3 from J, leaving 10 bases between them. The germline gives CDR1 SGHRS, CDR2 YFSETQ. This CDR3 has 14 amino acids. The DNA for the CDR3 is TGCGCCAGCAGCCTGCTAGATTACACCGGGGAGCTGTTTTTT. It yields the protein CASSLLDYTGELFF.

The chain joins TRBV5-5 to TRBJ2-5, with a tentative D call TRBD2 (5 bases). This CDR3 comprises 14 residues. Germline V gives CDR1 SGHKS, CDR2 YYEKEE (reference sequence). V lost 0 bases to trimming and J lost 5 bases, with 11 bases between them. In DNA form, the CDR3 reads TGTGCCAGCAGCTTGGGGGGAGTGGCGGAGACCCAGTACTTC. It specifies CASSLGGVAETQYF.

The chain links TRBV19 to TRBJ1-4; 9 bases are a match to TRBD1. Germline CDR1 LNHDA, CDR2 SQIVND (reference sequence). Trimming removed 6 bases from V and 7 bases from J; junction bases left unmatched: 6. The CDR3 extends over 14 amino acids. The CDR3 coding sequence is TGTGCCAGTAGGATGACAGGGGGAGGTGAAAAACTGTTTTTT. Translating gives CASRMTGGGEKLFF.

There are a few counts of this clone. The rearrangement joins TRBV5-4 to TRBJ2-3, with TRBD1 identical over 10 bases. V lost 3 bases and J lost 0; bases outside the gene matches: 4. The CDR3 is 16 amino acids. The germline V gene encodes CDR1 SGHNT and CDR2 YYREEE (reference sequence). CDR3 sequence reads: CASSSRQGASTDTQYF. The CDR3 DNA reads as TGTGCCAGCAGCTCGCGACAGGGGGCCAGCACAGATACGCAGTATTTT.

The CDR3 region has the DNA TGTGCCAGCAGCCCGCACCCGGACACCCCAACGTACTTC. This codes for CASSPHPDTPTYF. The genes are TRBV7-9 and TRBJ2-7, with TRBD1 as a possible D gene (5 bases). With 5 bases removed from V and 12 bases from J, the gap between germline ends came to 20 bases. The length of the CDR3 is 13 residues. Germline lookup yields CDR1 SEHNR and CDR2 FQNEAQ (reference sequence).

The rearrangement links TRBV11-2 to TRBJ1-4; 8 positions agree with TRBD1. The germline CDR1 and CDR2 sequences are SGHAT and FQNNGV. There are 16 residues in the CDR3. The V and J ends lost 1 base and 7 bases, in that order; junction bases with no gene match: 8. The CDR3 DNA reads as TGTGCCAGCAGCTTAGTGGGACAGGCGGGGCGTGAAAAACTGTTTTTT. Its protein product is CASSLVGQAGREKLFF.

This chain connects TRBV28 to TRBJ2-5; possible D gene TRBD1, 5 bases. Trimming cost V 5 bases and J 2 bases, with 9 bases left between them. CDR3 length: 13 amino acids. The germline CDR1 and CDR2 sequences are MDHEN and SYDVKM. CDR3 coding DNA: TGTGCCAGCAGTAGACAGCTACAAGAGACCCAGTACTTC. Translation gives CASSRQLQETQYF.

This chain links TRBV5-1 with TRBJ1-4; TRBD1 is a possible D gene (6 bases). From germline, CDR1 is SGHRS and CDR2 YFSETQ. This CDR3 comprises 15 residues. V lost 4 bases to trimming and J lost 7 bases, with 17 bases between them. The DNA for the CDR3 is TGCGCCAGCAGCCCCGGGACAACCTTGGGTGAAAAACTGTTTTTT. Its translation: CASSPGTTLGEKLFF.

This clone came up once. The identical CDR3 is also encoded by other nucleotide sequences in the sample. The chain employs TRBV19 and TRBJ1-5; perhaps TRBD1 as D (6 bases). In germline, CDR1 is LNHDA, CDR2 SQIVND (reference sequence). V gave up 0 bases and J gave up 3 bases, with 9 bases separating them. The CDR3 contains 15 residues. The CDR3 is CASSIDGQINQPQHF. DNA for the CDR3: TGTGCCAGTAGTATAGATGGACAGATCAATCAGCCCCAGCATTTT.

The genes are TRBV5-1 and TRBJ2-3, with TRBD2 matching over 7 bases. Germline V gene lookup returns CDR1 SGHRS and CDR2 YFSETQ. The CDR3 is 14 residues long. J was trimmed by 2 bases and V by 4 bases; bases with no gene match: 4. CDR3 in DNA: TGCGCCAGCAGCGCTAGCGGAGACACAGATACGCAGTATTTT. It is translated as CASSASGDTDTQYF. Based on the CDR3 plus reference TRBV5-1 and TRBJ2-3, the full variable domain is KAGVTQTPRYLIKTRGQQVTLSCSPISGHRSVSWYQQTPGQGLQFLFEYFSETQRNKGNFPGRFSGRQFSNSRSEMNVSTLELGDSALYLCASSASGDTDTQYFGPGTRLTVL.

In its sample, this clone was seen once. The V gene is TRBV5-1, the J gene TRBJ2-5; 8 bases map to TRBD1. The germline CDR1 and CDR2 sequences are SGHRS and YFSETQ. J was trimmed by 5 bases and V by 0 bases; bases with no gene match: 6. This CDR3 spans 15 amino acids. As DNA, the CDR3 is TGCGCCAGCAGCTTGGAGGGCAGGGGGCGGGAGACCCAGTACTTC. Its translation: CASSLEGRGRETQYF.

The chain joins TRBV5-6 to TRBJ1-5, with TRBD1 as a possible D gene (5 bases). V was shortened by 0 bases and J by 5 bases, with 9 bases between the two germline ends. The V gene's germline CDR1 is SGHDT and CDR2 YYEEEE. There are 14 residues in the CDR3. As DNA, the CDR3 is TGTGCCAGCAGCTTGGGGCAGGGTTATCAGCCCCAGCATTTT. This translates into CASSLGQGYQPQHF.